Each of the 5 T cell receptor beta chains below was sequenced from the same sample in a study of control samples from healthy donors and cancer patients (dated by TCRdb to about 2020). The library was produced with the immunoSEQ multiplex PCR assay. TCRdb limited this immuneACCESS table to in-frame rearrangements with V and J called. A share of clones is missing; checked studies link under half to unresolved V genes, and the rest is unexplained. The sample table holds about 160,000 clones, of which 93% were seen once. Together, the top ten hold roughly 3.9% of the sample. Specimen: blood. These TCRs come from a woman aged 60-70 years in good health.

V gene TRBV5-4 combines with J gene TRBJ1-3; D is undetermined. The CDR3 consists of 17 residues. Trimming left V 0 bases short and J 0 bases short, with 13 bases between. CDR1 and CDR2 from the germline V gene are SGHNT and YYREEE (reference sequence). CDR3 loop: CASSLAPLLSSGNTIYF. The CDR3 region has the DNA TGTGCCAGCAGCTTGGCTCCGCTCCTGAGCTCTGGAAACACCATATATTTT.

V is TRBV9 and J is TRBJ1-6, with 8 bases that match TRBD1. This CDR3 has 19 residues. V was clipped by 2 bases and J by 6 bases; unmatched bases: 16. Germline CDR1 SGDLS, CDR2 YYNGEE. CDR3 sequence: CASSVISEDRDNINSPLHF. The DNA for the CDR3 is TGTGCCAGCAGCGTCATAAGTGAGGACAGGGACAACATTAATTCACCCCTCCACTTT.

This clone was counted once. The chain links TRBV12-3 or TRBV12-4 to TRBJ1-1; no clear D gene. The V and J ends lost 8 bases and 0 bases respectively, with 10 bases between them. This CDR3 is 13 amino acids long. The DNA for the CDR3 is TGTGCCAGCGGACCCTACATGAACACTGAAGCTTTCTTT. Translated: CASGPYMNTEAFF.

The chain uses TRBV10-1 and TRBJ2-7, with a weak D call TRBD1 (5 bases). The ends were cut back, 7 bases at V and 3 bases at J, with 13 bases in the middle. Germline loops: CDR1 WNHNN, CDR2 SYGVQD (reference sequence). The CDR3 covers 13 residues. The CDR3 spells CASTQAQGYEQYF. The CDR3 DNA is TGCGCCAGCACCCAAGCCCAGGGCTACGAGCAGTACTTC.

The rearrangement joins TRBV30 to TRBJ1-2, with D unresolved. V shed 2 bases and J shed 6 bases, with 16 bases lying between them. The CDR3 sequence is 14 residues long. Germline CDR1 reads GTSNPN; CDR2 reads SVGIG (reference sequence). In DNA form, the CDR3 reads TGTGCCTGGAGTCGCCAACCAGGTCCTGATGGCTACACCTTC. Protein sequence: CAWSRQPGPDGYTF.